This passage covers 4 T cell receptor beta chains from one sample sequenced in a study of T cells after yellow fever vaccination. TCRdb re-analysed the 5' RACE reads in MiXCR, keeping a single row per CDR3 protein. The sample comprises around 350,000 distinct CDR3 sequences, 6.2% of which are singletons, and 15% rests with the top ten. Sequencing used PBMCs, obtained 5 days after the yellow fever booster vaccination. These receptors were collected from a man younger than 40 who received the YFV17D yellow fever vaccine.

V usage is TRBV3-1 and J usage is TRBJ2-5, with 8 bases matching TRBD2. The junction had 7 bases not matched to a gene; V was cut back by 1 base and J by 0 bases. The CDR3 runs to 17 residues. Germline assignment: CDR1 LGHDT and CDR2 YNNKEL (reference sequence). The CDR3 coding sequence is TGTGCCAGCAGCCAAGGTCGCAGCGGGAGAAACCAAGAGACCCAGTACTTC. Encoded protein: CASSQGRSGRNQETQYF.

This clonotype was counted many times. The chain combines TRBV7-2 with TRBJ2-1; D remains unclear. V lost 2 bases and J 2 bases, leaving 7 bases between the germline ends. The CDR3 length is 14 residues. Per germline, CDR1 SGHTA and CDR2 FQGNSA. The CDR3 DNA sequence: TGTGCCAGCAGCTTAACTACTACCTACAATGAGCAGTTCTTC. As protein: CASSLTTTYNEQFF.

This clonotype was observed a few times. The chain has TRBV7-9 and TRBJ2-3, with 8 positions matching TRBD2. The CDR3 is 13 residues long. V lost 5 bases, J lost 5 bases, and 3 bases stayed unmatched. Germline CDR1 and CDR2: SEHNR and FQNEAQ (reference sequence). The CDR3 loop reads CASSTRGGDTQYF. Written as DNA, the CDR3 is TGTGCCAGCAGCACCCGGGGGGGAGATACGCAGTATTTT.

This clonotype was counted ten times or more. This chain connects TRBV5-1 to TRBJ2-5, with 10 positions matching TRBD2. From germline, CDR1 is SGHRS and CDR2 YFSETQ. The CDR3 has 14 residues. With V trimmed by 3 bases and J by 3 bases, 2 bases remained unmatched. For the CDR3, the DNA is TGCGCCAGCAGCTCTCTAGCGGGGGAAGAGACCCAGTACTTC. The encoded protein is CASSSLAGEETQYF.